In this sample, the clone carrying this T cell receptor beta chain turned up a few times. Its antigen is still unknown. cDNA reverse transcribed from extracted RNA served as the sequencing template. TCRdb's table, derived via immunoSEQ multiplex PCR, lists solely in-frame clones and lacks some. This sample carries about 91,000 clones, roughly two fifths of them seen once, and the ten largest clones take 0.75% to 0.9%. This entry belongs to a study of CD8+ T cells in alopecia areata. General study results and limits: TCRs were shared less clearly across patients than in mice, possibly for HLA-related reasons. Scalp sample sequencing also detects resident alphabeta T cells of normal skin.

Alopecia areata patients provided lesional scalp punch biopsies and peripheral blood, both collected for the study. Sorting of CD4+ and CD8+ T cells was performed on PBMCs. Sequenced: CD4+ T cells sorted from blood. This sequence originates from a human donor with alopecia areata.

CDR3 loop: CAWSTSLQPQHF. The CDR3 nucleotides read TGTGCCTGGAGTACCTCCTTACAGCCCCAGCATTTT. V is TRBV30 and J is TRBJ1-5, with D uncertain. Per germline, CDR1 GTSNPN and CDR2 SVGIG (reference sequence). The CDR3 consists of 12 residues. Trimming removed 2 bases from V and 7 bases from J, with 9 bases in between.